The 7 T cell receptor beta chains below come from one sample, sequenced in a study of molecular identifiers for immune sequencing clone quantification. TCRdb fed the PCR reads into MiXCR, producing one record per CDR3 protein. The table records 85,000 to 90,000 distinct CDR3 sequences, more than 20% of them present only once. The specimen was naive CD8+ T cells from blood, with Jurkat cell RNA spiked in. Described subset: FACS-sorted CD8+CD4-CCR7+CD45RA+ naive T cells. The receptor source for this set is a human donor in good health. Some libraries in this study had Jurkat cell RNA spiked in.

As for this clonotype: A read error may account for a junction end that differs from germline. The chain recombines TRBV30 with TRBJ2-7; no reliable D call. Per germline, CDR1 GTSNPN and CDR2 SVGIG (reference sequence). CDR3 length: 13 amino acids. CDR3 amino acids: CARSVSFSDEQYF. The DNA of the CDR3 is TGTGCCCGGAGTGTCTCCTTCAGCGACGAGCAGTACTTC.

The chain couples TRBV19 to TRBJ2-7; TRBD1 matches 10 bases. Germline V gives CDR1 LNHDA, CDR2 SQIVND (reference sequence). Trimming at V came to 5 bases and at J to 1 base, leaving 2 bases not matched to a gene. This CDR3 contains 14 residues. In nucleotides, the CDR3 is TGTGCCAGTAGTGGGACAGGGGAGTCCTACGAGCAGTACTTC. This sequence encodes CASSGTGESYEQYF.

A note on this clonotype: With a much larger clone just one base away, this may be a read error. V and J are TRBV7-6 and TRBJ1-1, with TRBD1 as a possible D gene (5 bases). The CDR3 totals 12 residues. CDR1 is SGHVS, CDR2 FNYEAQ, per germline. V was cut by 0 bases and J by 12 bases, with 11 bases left in between. CDR3 sequence: CASSLAGAETFF. The CDR3 DNA follows: TGTGCCAGCAGCTTAGCAGGGGCAGAAACTTTCTTT.

About this clonotype: A clone one base away is much larger, so this may be a read error. The gene calls are TRBV7-9 and TRBJ2-7; 7 nucleotides agree with TRBD1. The CDR3 contains 12 residues. Germline V gene sequence: CDR1 SEHNR, CDR2 FQNEAQ (reference sequence). CDR3 sequence: CAGSRTGDEQYF. CDR3 nucleotides: TGTGCCGGCAGCCGTACAGGGGACGAGCAGTACTTC.

As to this clonotype: At one end the junction does not follow the germline gene, possibly because of a read error. This chain links TRBV12-3 or TRBV12-4 with TRBJ2-1; D is uncertain. The CDR3 is 12 amino acids. This CDR3 is CASSVVRSEQFF. The CDR3, as DNA: TGCGCGAGCAGTGTAGTCAGATCTGAGCAGTTCTTC.

V is TRBV19 and J is TRBJ2-3; unclear D gene. Germline V gene data show CDR1 as LNHDA and CDR2 as SQIVND (reference sequence). The CDR3 has 16 amino acids. V was shortened by 4 bases and J by 4 bases, with 18 bases between the two germline ends. CDR3 residues: CASSTGITTQADTQYF. The CDR3 DNA reads as TGTGCCAGTAGTACCGGAATCACAACGCAGGCAGATACGCAGTATTTT.

This clonotype occurred many times. V usage is TRBV7-9 and J usage is TRBJ2-3, with no clear D. CDR1 is SEHNR and CDR2 is FQNEAQ in the germline V gene (reference sequence). Between the trimmed V and J ends, which lost 3 bases and 7 bases, there was a span of 11 bases. The CDR3 runs to 13 residues. CDR3 in amino acids: CASSFSASNTQYF. The CDR3 nucleotides read TGTGCCAGCAGCTTTTCAGCCTCGAATACGCAGTATTTT. Full variable domain (missing parts from reference TRBV7-9 and TRBJ2-3): DTGVSQNPRHKITKRGQNVTFRCDPISEHNRLYWYRQTLGQGPEFLTYFQNEAQLEKSRLLSDRFSAERPKGSFSTLEIQRTEQGDSAMYLCASSFSASNTQYFGPGTRLTVL.